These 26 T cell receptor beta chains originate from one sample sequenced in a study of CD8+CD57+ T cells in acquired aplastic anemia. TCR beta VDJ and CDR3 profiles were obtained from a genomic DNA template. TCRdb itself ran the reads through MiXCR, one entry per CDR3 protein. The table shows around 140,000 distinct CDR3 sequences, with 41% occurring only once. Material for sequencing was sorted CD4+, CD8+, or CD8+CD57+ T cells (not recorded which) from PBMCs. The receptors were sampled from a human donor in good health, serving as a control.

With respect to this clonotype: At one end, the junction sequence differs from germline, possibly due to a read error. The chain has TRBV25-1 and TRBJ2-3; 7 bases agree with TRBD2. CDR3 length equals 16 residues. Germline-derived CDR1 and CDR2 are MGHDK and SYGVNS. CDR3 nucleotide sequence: TGTGCCAGCAGTGAAACTGGGGGGACTATCACAGATACGCAGTACTTT. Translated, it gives CASSETGGTITDTQYF.

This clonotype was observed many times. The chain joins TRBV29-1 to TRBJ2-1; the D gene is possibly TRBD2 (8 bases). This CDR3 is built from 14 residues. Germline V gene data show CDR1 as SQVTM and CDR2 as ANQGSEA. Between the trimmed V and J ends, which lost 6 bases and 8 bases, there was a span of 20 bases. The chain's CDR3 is CSVIAGQSGDEQFF. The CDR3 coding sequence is TGCAGCGTCATAGCGGGACAGAGTGGGGATGAGCAGTTCTTC.

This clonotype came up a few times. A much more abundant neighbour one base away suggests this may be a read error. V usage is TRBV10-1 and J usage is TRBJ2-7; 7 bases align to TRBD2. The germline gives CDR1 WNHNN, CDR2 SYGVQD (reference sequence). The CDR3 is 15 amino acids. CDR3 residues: CASSLGGFSSYGQYF. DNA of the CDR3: TGCGCCAGCAGCTTGGGGGGGTTCAGCTCCTACGGGCAGTACTTC.

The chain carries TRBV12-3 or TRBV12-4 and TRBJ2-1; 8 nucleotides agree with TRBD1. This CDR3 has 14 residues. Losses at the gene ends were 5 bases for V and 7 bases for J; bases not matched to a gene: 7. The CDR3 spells CASSIRQGWNEQFF. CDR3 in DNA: TGTGCCAGCAGTATAAGACAGGGGTGGAATGAGCAGTTCTTC.

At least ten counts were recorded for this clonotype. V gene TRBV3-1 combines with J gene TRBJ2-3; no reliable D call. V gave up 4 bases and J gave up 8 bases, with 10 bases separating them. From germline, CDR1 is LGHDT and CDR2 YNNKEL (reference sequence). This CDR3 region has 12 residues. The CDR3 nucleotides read TGTGCCAGCAGCCCCCGCGTCGGTACGCAGTATTTT. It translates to CASSPRVGTQYF.

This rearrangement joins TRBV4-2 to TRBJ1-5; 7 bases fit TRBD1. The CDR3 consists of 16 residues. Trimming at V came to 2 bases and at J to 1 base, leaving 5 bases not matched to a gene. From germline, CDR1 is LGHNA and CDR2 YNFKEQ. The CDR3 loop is CASSQLTGISNQPQHF. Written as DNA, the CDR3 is TGTGCCAGCAGCCAACTGACAGGGATCAGCAATCAGCCCCAGCATTTT.

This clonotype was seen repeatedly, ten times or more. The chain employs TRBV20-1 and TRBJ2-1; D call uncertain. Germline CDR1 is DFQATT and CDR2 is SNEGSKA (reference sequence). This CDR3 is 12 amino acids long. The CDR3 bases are TGCAGCCACAGCTTGGGGAACAATGAGCAGTTCTTC. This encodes CSHSLGNNEQFF.

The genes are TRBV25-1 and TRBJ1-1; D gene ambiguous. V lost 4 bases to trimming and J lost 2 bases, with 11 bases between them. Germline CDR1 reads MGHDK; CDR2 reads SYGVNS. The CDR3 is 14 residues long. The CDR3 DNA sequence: TGTGCCAGCAGTGCATTTGGTATCAACACTGAAGCTTTCTTT. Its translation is CASSAFGINTEAFF.

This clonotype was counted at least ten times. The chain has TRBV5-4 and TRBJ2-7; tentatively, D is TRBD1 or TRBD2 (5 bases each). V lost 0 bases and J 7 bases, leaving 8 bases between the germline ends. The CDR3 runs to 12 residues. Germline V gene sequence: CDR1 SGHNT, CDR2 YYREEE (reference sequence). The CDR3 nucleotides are TGTGCCAGCAGCTTGGTTGGGGGAGAGCAGTACTTC. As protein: CASSLVGGEQYF.

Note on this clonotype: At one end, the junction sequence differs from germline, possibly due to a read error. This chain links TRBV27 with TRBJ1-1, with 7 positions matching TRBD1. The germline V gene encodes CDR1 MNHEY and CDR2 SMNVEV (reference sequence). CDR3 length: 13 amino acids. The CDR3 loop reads CASLTARGTEASF. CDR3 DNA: TGTGCCAGCCTCACAGCCAGGGGGACTGAAGCTTCCTTT.

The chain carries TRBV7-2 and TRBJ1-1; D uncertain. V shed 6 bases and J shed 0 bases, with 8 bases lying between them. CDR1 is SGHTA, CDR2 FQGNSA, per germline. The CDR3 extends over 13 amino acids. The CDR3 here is CASRPFLNTEAFF. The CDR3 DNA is TGTGCCAGCAGACCGTTTTTGAACACTGAAGCTTTCTTT.

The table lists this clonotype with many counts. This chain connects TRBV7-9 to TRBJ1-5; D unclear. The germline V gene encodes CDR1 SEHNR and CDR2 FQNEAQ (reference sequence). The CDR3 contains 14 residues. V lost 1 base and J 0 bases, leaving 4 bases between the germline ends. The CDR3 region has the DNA TGTGCCAGCAGCTTAGACAATAGCAATCAGCCCCAGCATTTT. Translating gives CASSLDNSNQPQHF.

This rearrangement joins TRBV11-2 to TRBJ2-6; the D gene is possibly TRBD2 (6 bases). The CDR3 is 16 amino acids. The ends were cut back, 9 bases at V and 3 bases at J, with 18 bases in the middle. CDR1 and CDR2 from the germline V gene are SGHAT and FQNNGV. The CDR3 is CASMEGLNGGANVLTF. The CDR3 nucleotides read TGTGCCAGTATGGAGGGACTTAATGGTGGGGCCAACGTCCTGACTTTC.

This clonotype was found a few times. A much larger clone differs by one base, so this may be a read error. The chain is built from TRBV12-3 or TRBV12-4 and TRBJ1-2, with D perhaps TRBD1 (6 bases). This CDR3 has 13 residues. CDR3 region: CASSPGQTYGHTF. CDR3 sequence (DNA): TGTGCCAGCAGCCCCGGACAGACCTATGGCCACACCTTC.

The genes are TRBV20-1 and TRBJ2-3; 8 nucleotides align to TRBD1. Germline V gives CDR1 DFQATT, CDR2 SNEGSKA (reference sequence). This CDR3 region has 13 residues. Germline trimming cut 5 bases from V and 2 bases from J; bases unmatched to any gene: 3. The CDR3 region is CSAPGQATDTQYF. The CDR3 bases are TGCAGTGCTCCGGGACAGGCCACAGATACGCAGTATTTT.

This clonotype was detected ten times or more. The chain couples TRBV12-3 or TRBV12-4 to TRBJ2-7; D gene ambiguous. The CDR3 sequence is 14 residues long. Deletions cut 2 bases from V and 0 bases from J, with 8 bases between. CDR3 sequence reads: CASSLIPPSYEQYF. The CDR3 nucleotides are TGTGCCAGCAGTTTAATCCCGCCCTCCTACGAGCAGTACTTC.

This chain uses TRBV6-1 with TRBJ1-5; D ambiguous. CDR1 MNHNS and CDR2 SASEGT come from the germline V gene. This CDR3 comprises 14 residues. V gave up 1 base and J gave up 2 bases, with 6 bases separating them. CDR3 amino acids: CASSEGRGNQPQHF. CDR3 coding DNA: TGTGCCAGCAGTGAAGGGAGAGGCAATCAGCCCCAGCATTTT.

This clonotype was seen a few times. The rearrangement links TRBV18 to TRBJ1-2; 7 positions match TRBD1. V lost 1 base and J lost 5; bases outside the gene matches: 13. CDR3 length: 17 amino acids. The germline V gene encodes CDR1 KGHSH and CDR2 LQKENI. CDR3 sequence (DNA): TGTGCCAGCTCACCACTCTCGGATACAGGGGATAATTATGGCTACACCTTC. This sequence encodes CASSPLSDTGDNYGYTF.

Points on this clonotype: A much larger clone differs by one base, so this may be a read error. The CDR3 DNA reads as TGTGCCAGCTCTCAGGGGCAAAGGTCCTACGAGCAGTACTTC. It yields the protein CASSQGQRSYEQYF. This sequence joins TRBV18 and TRBJ2-7; the D gene is possibly TRBD1 (6 bases). Germline lookup yields CDR1 KGHSH and CDR2 LQKENI. V was pared by 6 bases and J by 1 base, with 13 bases between. The CDR3 runs to 14 residues.

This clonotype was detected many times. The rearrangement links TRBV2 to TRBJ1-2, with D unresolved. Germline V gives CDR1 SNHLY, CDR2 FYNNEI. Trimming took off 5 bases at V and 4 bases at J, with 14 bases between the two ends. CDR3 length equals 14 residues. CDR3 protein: CASSFLVPGYGYTF. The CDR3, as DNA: TGTGCCAGCAGTTTCCTCGTCCCGGGCTATGGCTACACCTTC.

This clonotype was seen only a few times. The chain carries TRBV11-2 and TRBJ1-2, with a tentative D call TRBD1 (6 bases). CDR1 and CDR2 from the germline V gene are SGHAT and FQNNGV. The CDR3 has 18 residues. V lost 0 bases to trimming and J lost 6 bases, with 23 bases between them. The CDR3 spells CASSLELLRGRGEHGYTF. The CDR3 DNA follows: TGTGCCAGCAGCTTAGAACTACTCCGGGGCAGGGGTGAACATGGCTACACCTTC.

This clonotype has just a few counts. CDR3 loop: CATSDPGQGGDEQFF. In nucleotides, the CDR3 is TGTGCCACCAGTGATCCAGGACAGGGAGGAGATGAGCAGTTCTTC. The chain joins TRBV24-1 to TRBJ2-1; TRBD1 matches 8 bases. The CDR3 has 15 residues. Germline V gene lookup returns CDR1 KGHDR and CDR2 SFDVKD. J was trimmed by 8 bases and V by 3 bases; bases with no gene match: 8.

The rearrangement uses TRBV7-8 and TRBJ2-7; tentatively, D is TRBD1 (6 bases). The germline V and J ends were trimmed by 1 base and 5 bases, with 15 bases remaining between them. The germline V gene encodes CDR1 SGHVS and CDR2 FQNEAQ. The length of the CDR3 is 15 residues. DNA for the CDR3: TGTGCCAGCAGCTTAGGCGGCAGGGGAAGGAACGAGCAGTACTTC. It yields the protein CASSLGGRGRNEQYF.

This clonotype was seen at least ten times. The CDR3 DNA reads TGTGCCAGCAGCCCTTCGACAGCCTTATTAAACTATGGCTACACCTTC. Residues: CASSPSTALLNYGYTF. The genes are TRBV7-6 and TRBJ1-2; possible D gene TRBD1, 5 bases. The length of the CDR3 is 16 residues. Germline V gene sequence: CDR1 SGHVS, CDR2 FNYEAQ. The V and J ends lost 5 bases and 2 bases respectively, with 18 bases between them.

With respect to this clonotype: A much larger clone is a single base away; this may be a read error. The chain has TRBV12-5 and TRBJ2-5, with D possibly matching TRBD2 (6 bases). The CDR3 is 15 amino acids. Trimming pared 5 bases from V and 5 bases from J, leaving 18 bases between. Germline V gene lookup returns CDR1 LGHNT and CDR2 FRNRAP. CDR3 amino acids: CASGQGRREEETQYF. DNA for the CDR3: TGTGCTAGTGGTCAGGGTCGCAGGGAGGAGGAGACCCAGTACTTC.

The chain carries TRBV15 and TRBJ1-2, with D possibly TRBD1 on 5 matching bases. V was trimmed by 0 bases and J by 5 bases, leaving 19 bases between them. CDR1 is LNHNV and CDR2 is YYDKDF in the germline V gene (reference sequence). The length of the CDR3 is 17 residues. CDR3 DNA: TGTGCCACCAGCAGAGATACAATTGAGGGACGGATTTATGGCTACACCTTC. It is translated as CATSRDTIEGRIYGYTF. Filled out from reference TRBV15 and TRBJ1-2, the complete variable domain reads DAMVIQNPRYQVTQFGKPVTLSCSQTLNHNVMYWYQQKSSQAPKLLFHYYDKDFNNEADTPDNFQSRRPNTSFCFLDIRSPGLGDTAMYLCATSRDTIEGRIYGYTFGSGTRLTVV.